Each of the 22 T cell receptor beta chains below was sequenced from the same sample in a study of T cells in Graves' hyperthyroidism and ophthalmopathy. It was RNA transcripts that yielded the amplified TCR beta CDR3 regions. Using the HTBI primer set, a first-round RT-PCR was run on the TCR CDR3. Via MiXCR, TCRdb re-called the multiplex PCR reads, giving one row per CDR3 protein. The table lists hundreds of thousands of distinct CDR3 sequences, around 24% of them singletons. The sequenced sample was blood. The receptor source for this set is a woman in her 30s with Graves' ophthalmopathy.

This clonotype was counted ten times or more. CDR3: CASSLPGLNYGYTF. CDR3 nucleotides: TGTGCCAGCAGCTTACCGGGCCTCAACTATGGCTACACCTTC. The rearrangement joins TRBV7-2 to TRBJ1-2, with unresolved D. Deletions cut 2 bases from V and 2 bases from J, with 9 bases between. The CDR3 is 14 amino acids. Germline V lookup: CDR1 SGHTA, CDR2 FQGNSA.

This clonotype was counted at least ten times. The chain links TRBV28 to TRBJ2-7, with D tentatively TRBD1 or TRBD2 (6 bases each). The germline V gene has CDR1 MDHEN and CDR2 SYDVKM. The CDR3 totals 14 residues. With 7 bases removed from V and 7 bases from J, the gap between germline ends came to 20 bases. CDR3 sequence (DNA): TGTGCCAGCACCGTTACCCCGGGGGCGGGGGAGCAGTACTTC. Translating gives CASTVTPGAGEQYF.

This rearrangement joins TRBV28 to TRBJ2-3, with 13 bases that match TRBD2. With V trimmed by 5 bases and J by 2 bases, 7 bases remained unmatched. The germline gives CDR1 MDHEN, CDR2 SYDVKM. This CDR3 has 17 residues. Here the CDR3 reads CASSLGLAGALTDTQYF. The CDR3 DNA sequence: TGTGCCAGCAGTCTCGGACTAGCGGGAGCCCTCACAGATACGCAGTATTTT.

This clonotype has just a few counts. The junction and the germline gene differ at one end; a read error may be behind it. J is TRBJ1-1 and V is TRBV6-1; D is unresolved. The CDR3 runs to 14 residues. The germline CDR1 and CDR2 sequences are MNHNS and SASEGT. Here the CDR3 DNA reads TGTGCCAGCTGCCCCGGGGAGCTGAACACTGATGCTTTCTTT. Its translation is CASCPGELNTDAFF.

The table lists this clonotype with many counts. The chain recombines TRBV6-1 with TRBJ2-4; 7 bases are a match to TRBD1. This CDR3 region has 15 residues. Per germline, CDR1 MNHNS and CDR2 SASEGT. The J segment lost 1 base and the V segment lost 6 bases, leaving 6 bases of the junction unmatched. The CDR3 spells CASSPTDRAKNIQYF. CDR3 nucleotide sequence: TGTGCCAGCAGCCCTACGGACAGGGCCAAAAACATTCAGTACTTC.

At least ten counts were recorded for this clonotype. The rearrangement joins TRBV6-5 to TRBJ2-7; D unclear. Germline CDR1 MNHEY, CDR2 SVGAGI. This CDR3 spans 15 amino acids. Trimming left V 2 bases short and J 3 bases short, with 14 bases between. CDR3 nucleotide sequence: TGTGCCAGCAGTTACGCCCCATTTGGATACTACGAGCAGTACTTC. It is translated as CASSYAPFGYYEQYF.

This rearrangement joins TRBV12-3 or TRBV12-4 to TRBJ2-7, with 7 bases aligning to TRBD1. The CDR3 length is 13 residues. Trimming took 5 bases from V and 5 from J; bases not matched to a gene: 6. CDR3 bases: TGTGCCAGCAGTCCCACACAGGGGAACGAGCAGTACTTC. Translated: CASSPTQGNEQYF.

CDR3 coding DNA: TGTGCCAGTAGTGAGGAGGGTGGGGTCACTAATGAAAAACTGTTTTTT. This codes for CASSEEGGVTNEKLFF. J is TRBJ1-4 and V is TRBV19; D is uncertain. This CDR3 is built from 16 residues. V was trimmed by 5 bases and J by 2 bases, leaving 15 bases between them. Germline V gene lookup returns CDR1 LNHDA and CDR2 SQIVND (reference sequence).

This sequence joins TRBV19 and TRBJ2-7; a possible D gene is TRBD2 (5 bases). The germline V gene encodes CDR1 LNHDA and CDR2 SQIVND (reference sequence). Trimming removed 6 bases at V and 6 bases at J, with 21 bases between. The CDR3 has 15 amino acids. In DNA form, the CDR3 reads TGTGCCAGTAGCCTCGACGGTTGGCTAGCAGGCGAGCAGTACTTC. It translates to CASSLDGWLAGEQYF.

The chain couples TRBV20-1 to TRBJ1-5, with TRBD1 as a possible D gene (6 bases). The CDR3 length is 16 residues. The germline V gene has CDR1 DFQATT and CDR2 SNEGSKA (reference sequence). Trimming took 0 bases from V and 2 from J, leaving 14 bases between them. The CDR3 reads CSAREGQLWGNQPQHF. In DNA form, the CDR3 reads TGCAGTGCTAGAGAGGGACAACTTTGGGGCAATCAGCCCCAGCATTTT.

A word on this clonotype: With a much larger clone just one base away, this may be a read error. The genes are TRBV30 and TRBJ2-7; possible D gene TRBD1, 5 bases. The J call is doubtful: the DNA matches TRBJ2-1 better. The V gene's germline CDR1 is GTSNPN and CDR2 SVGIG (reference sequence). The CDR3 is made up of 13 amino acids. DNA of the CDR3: TGTGCCTGGAGTTTCACATCAGGGCAGGAGCAGTTCTTC. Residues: CAWSFTSGQEQFF.

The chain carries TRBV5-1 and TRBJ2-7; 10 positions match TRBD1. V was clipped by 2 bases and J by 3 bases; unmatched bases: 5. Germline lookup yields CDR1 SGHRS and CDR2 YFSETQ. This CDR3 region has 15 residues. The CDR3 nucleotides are TGCGCCAGCAGCTTACGGACAGGGGGTGTCTACGAGCAGTACTTC. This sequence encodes CASSLRTGGVYEQYF.

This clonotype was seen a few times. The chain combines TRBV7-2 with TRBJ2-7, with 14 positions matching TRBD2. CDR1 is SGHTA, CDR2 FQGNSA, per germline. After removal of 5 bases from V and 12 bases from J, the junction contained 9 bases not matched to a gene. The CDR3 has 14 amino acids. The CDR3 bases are TGTGCCAGCAGCGTAGGGACTAGCGGGAGTAAAAGGTACTTC. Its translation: CASSVGTSGSKRYF. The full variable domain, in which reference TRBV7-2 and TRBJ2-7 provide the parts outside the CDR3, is GAGVSQSPSNKVTEKGKDVELRCDPISGHTALYWYRQSLGQGLEFLIYFQGNSAPDKSGLPSDRFSAERTGGSVSTLTIQRTQQEDSAVYLCASSVGTSGSKRYFGPGTRLTVT.

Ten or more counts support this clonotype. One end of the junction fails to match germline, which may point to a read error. CDR3 loop: CSARGGGAGIKYF. The CDR3 bases are TGCAGTGCCCGAGGCGGGGGGGCCGGCATTAAGTACTTC. The chain is built from TRBV20-1 and TRBJ2-4, with 9 nucleotides matching TRBD2. The CDR3 is 13 amino acids. The germline CDR1 and CDR2 sequences are DFQATT and SNEGSKA (reference sequence).

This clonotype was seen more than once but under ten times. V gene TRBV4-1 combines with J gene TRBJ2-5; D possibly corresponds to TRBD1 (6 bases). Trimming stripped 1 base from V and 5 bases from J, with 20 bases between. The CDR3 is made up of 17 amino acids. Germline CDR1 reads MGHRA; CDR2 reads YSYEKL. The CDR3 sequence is CASSQAGLAARGETQYF. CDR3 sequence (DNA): TGCGCCAGCAGCCAAGCGGGGCTAGCTGCAAGGGGGGAGACCCAGTACTTC.

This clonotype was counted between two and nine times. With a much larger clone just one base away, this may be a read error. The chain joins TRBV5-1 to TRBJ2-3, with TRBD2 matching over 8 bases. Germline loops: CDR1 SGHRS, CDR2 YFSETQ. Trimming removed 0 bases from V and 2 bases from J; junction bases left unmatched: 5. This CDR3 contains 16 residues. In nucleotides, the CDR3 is TGCGCCAGCAGCTTGGTCGCGCGGGGGGACACAGATACGCAGTATTTT. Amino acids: CASSLVARGDTDTQYF.

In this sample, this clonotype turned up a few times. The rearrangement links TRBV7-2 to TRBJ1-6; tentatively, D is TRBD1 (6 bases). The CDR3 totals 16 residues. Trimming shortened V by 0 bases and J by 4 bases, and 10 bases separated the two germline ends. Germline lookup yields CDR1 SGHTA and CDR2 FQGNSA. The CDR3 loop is CASSLAPDSYNSPLHF. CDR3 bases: TGTGCCAGCAGCTTAGCACCGGACAGTTATAATTCACCCCTCCACTTT. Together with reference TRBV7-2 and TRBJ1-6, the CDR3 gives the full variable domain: GAGVSQSPSNKVTEKGKDVELRCDPISGHTALYWYRQSLGQGLEFLIYFQGNSAPDKSGLPSDRFSAERTGGSVSTLTIQRTQQEDSAVYLCASSLAPDSYNSPLHFGNGTRLTVT.

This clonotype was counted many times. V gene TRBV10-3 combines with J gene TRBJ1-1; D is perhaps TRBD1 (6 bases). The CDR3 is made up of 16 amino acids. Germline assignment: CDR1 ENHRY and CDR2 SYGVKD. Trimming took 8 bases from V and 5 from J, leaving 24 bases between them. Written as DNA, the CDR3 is TGTGCCATCTCACCCGGTCAGGGACAAGTGGGGACTGAAGCTTTCTTT. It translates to CAISPGQGQVGTEAFF.

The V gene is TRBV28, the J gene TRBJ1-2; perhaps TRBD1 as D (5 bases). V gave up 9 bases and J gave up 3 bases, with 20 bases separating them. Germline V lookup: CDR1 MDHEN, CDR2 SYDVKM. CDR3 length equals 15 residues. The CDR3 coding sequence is TGTGCCAGTAGTCCCTCATTGGGGCTACACTATGGCTACACCTTC. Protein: CASSPSLGLHYGYTF.

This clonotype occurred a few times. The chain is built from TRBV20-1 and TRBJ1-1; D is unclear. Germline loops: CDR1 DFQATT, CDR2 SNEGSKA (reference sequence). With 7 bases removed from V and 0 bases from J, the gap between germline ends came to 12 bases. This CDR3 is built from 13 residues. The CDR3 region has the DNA TGCAGTGTTAAACCCTACATGAACACTGAAGCTTTCTTT. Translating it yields CSVKPYMNTEAFF.

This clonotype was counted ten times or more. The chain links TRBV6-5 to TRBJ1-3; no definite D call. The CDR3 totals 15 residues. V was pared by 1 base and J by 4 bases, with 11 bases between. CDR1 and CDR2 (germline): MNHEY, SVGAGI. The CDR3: CASSYWSEIGNTIYF. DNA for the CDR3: TGTGCCAGCAGTTACTGGTCAGAAATAGGAAACACCATATATTTT.

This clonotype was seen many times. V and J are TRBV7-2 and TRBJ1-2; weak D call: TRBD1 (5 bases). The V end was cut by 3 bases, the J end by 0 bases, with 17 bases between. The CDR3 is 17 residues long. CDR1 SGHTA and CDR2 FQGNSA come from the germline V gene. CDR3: CASSFTGGSSANYGYTF. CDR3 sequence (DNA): TGTGCCAGCAGCTTTACGGGGGGGAGCTCGGCTAACTATGGCTACACCTTC.